The 30 T cell receptor beta chains listed next were all sequenced from one sample in a study of OX40 agonist ivuxolimab in advanced cancers. Library prep was done by the immunoSEQ multiplex PCR assay. TCRdb retrieved this table from immuneACCESS and kept in-frame rearrangements only. Not all clones are present; in checked studies, unresolved V genes account for under half, and no reason is known for the remainder. This sample is represented by tens of thousands of clones; more than 75% of them were singletons. About a sixth of the sample goes to the ten largest clones. The material was CD4+ or CD8+ T cells sorted from blood, obtained in a trial of the OX40 agonist ivuxolimab. The receptor set was obtained from an adult with an advanced solid tumor such as melanoma, head and neck, liver or kidney cancer.

This clone was observed a single time. The gene calls are TRBV28 and TRBJ1-2; 7 bases line up with TRBD1. The V gene's germline CDR1 is MDHEN and CDR2 SYDVKM. The CDR3 spans 13 residues. V trimming: 6 bases; J trimming: 6 bases; junction bases outside the gene matches: 7. In nucleotides, the CDR3 is TGTGCCAGCAGAAACGGACAGGCTGATGGCTACACCTTC. Amino acid sequence: CASRNGQADGYTF.

The chain carries TRBV11-3 and TRBJ2-1; 11 positions agree with TRBD2. Germline trimming cut 4 bases from V and 6 bases from J; bases unmatched to any gene: 11. The CDR3 contains 17 residues. CDR1 and CDR2 (germline): SGHNT, YENEEA. The CDR3 sequence is CASSYQLLAGGTNEQFF. The CDR3 region has the DNA TGTGCCAGCAGCTACCAACTCCTAGCGGGAGGCACCAATGAGCAGTTCTTC.

The rearrangement joins TRBV6-5 to TRBJ1-1, with D uncertain. With 7 bases removed from V and 7 bases from J, the gap between germline ends came to 13 bases. The germline CDR1 and CDR2 sequences are MNHEY and SVGAGI. The CDR3 contains 12 residues. The CDR3 protein is CASTSGGLEAFF. As DNA, the CDR3 is TGTGCCAGCACCTCGGGTGGTCTTGAAGCTTTCTTT.

The chain carries TRBV13 and TRBJ2-1; 8 positions match TRBD2. The CDR3 length is 17 residues. Germline loops: CDR1 PRHDT, CDR2 FYEKMQ (reference sequence). V gave up 4 bases and J gave up 3 bases; unmatched junction bases: 11. Here the CDR3 DNA reads TGTGCCAGCAGCTCCGAACCCACTAGCGGCTACTACAATGAGCAGTTCTTC. Its protein is CASSSEPTSGYYNEQFF. The full variable domain, its missing parts supplied by reference TRBV13 and TRBJ2-1, is AAGVIQSPRHLIKEKRETATLKCYPIPRHDTVYWYQQGPGQDPQFLISFYEKMQSDKGSIPDRFSAQQFSDYHSELNMSSLELGDSALYFCASSSEPTSGYYNEQFFGPGTRLTVL.

The chain has TRBV6-4 and TRBJ2-3, with TRBD1 as a possible D gene (5 bases). The CDR3 runs 15 residues. From germline, CDR1 is MRHNA and CDR2 SNTAGT. Deletions cut 2 bases from V and 1 base from J, with 10 bases between. For the CDR3, the DNA is TGTGCCAGCAGTGACATCGGCAGGGGCACAGATACGCAGTATTTT. As protein: CASSDIGRGTDTQYF.

This chain links TRBV7-9 with TRBJ1-1, with D perhaps TRBD1 (6 bases). Germline CDR1 and CDR2: SEHNR and FQNEAQ (reference sequence). Trimming took off 5 bases at V and 5 bases at J, with 21 bases between the two ends. This CDR3 is built from 16 residues. This CDR3 is CASSPRGSGAGTEAFF. In DNA form, the CDR3 reads TGTGCCAGCAGCCCTAGAGGATCAGGGGCAGGGACTGAAGCTTTCTTT. Drawing the rest from reference TRBV7-9 and TRBJ1-1, the complete variable domain is DTGVSQNPRHKITKRGQNVTFRCDPISEHNRLYWYRQTLGQGPEFLTYFQNEAQLEKSRLLSDRFSAERPKGSFSTLEIQRTEQGDSAMYLCASSPRGSGAGTEAFFGQGTRLTVV.

The CDR3 bases are TGTGCCAGCAGCTTGGTTAGCGCTCCCTACGAGCAGTACTTC. Translation: CASSLVSAPYEQYF. The chain carries TRBV5-4 and TRBJ2-7; D perhaps matches TRBD2 (5 bases). Germline CDR1 and CDR2: SGHNT and YYREEE (reference sequence). The CDR3 is 14 residues long. The V and J ends lost 0 bases and 2 bases respectively, with 9 bases between them.

This rearrangement joins TRBV28 to TRBJ1-1; D is undetermined. The CDR3 has 14 amino acids. Per germline, CDR1 MDHEN and CDR2 SYDVKM. V was clipped by 2 bases and J by 1 base, with 8 bases between them. The CDR3 protein is CASSLTGSNTEAFF. CDR3 bases: TGTGCCAGCAGTTTAACGGGTTCGAACACTGAAGCTTTCTTT.

V usage is TRBV9 and J usage is TRBJ2-3, with 9 nucleotides matching TRBD1. The CDR3 has 18 residues. V shed 0 bases and J 4 bases; nucleotides not matched to a gene: 12. Germline CDR1 and CDR2: SGDLS and YYNGEE. Here the CDR3 reads CASSVGAGTGPTSDTQYF. The CDR3 DNA follows: TGTGCCAGCAGCGTAGGTGCCGGGACAGGGCCCACATCAGATACGCAGTATTTT.

In its sample, this clone was seen a few times. V gene TRBV28 combines with J gene TRBJ2-7; 13 bases match TRBD2. J gave up 3 bases and V 5 bases, and 7 bases lay outside the gene matches. The CDR3 runs to 16 residues. Germline CDR1 is MDHEN and CDR2 is SYDVKM. The CDR3 spells CASSPPGTSGVYEQYF. In DNA form, the CDR3 reads TGTGCCAGCAGTCCACCCGGGACTAGCGGGGTCTACGAGCAGTACTTC.

This clone was observed a few times. The chain joins TRBV15 to TRBJ2-1; D is ambiguous. V was pared by 0 bases and J by 13 bases, with 13 bases between. The CDR3 has 13 amino acids. Germline V gives CDR1 LNHNV, CDR2 YYDKDF (reference sequence). This chain's CDR3 is CATSRDRQALQFF. Here the CDR3 DNA reads TGTGCCACCAGCAGAGATCGGCAGGCTTTACAGTTCTTC.

The chain combines TRBV5-1 with TRBJ2-1; D unclear. Between the trimmed V and J ends, which lost 0 bases and 7 bases, there was a span of 11 bases. This CDR3 is built from 14 residues. CDR1 is SGHRS, CDR2 YFSETQ, per germline. The CDR3 DNA is TGCGCCAGCAGCTTGGTTTCGGACCGAAATGAGCAGTTCTTC. As protein: CASSLVSDRNEQFF.

CDR3 protein: CASSRRGQETQYF. The CDR3 DNA is TGTGCCAGCAGTAGGAGGGGCCAAGAGACCCAGTACTTC. The chain employs TRBV7-2 and TRBJ2-5, with D possibly being TRBD2 (6 bases). The CDR3 runs 13 residues. Trimming pared 6 bases from V and 1 base from J, leaving 9 bases between. Germline CDR1 is SGHTA and CDR2 is FQGNSA. Looking up the rest from reference TRBV7-2 and TRBJ2-5 gives the full variable domain: GAGVSQSPSNKVTEKGKDVELRCDPISGHTALYWYRQSLGQGLEFLIYFQGNSAPDKSGLPSDRFSAERTGGSVSTLTIQRTQQEDSAVYLCASSRRGQETQYFGPGTRLLVL.

The chain links TRBV6-5 to TRBJ1-3; 7 nucleotides line up with TRBD1. The junction had 4 bases not matched to a gene; V was cut back by 5 bases and J by 0 bases. The germline CDR1 and CDR2 sequences are MNHEY and SVGAGI. This CDR3 contains 15 residues. CDR3 amino acids: CASSQTGRSGNTIYF. As DNA, the CDR3 is TGTGCCAGCAGTCAGACAGGGCGCTCTGGAAACACCATATATTTT.

This chain uses TRBV28 with TRBJ1-5; D remains unclear. Germline CDR1 MDHEN, CDR2 SYDVKM. Trimming took 1 base from V and 2 from J, leaving 9 bases between them. This CDR3 has 15 residues. In nucleotides, the CDR3 is TGTGCCAGCAGTTTATCAGGTTTAGGCAATCAGCCCCAGCATTTT. Encoded protein: CASSLSGLGNQPQHF.

This clone showed up just a few times. The chain links TRBV28 to TRBJ1-4; 8 nucleotides line up with TRBD1. V trimming: 5 bases; J trimming: 8 bases; junction bases outside the gene matches: 10. The CDR3 has 15 amino acids. Germline V gene data show CDR1 as MDHEN and CDR2 as SYDVKM. The CDR3 DNA reads TGTGCCAGCAGTCTTTCCGGGACAGGACCCGAAAAACTGTTTTTT. Translated, it gives CASSLSGTGPEKLFF.

The chain employs TRBV4-2 and TRBJ1-4; D not resolved. CDR1 and CDR2 (germline): LGHNA, YNFKEQ. The length of the CDR3 is 14 residues. The V gene lost 1 base and the J gene lost 3 bases, with 6 bases spanning the gap. The DNA for the CDR3 is TGTGCCAGCAGCCAAGCAAATGCTAATGAAAAACTGTTTTTT. Its protein product is CASSQANANEKLFF.

The chain has TRBV29-1 and TRBJ2-1; D unclear. Trimming stripped 1 base from V and 0 bases from J, with 10 bases between. CDR1 SQVTM and CDR2 ANQGSEA come from the germline V gene. This CDR3 region has 15 residues. The CDR3 reads CSVEGTASSYNEQFF. CDR3 sequence (DNA): TGCAGCGTTGAAGGGACGGCGAGCTCCTACAATGAGCAGTTCTTC.

This clone was detected only once. The genes are TRBV28 and TRBJ1-3, with D possibly TRBD1 on 6 matching bases. This CDR3 region has 13 residues. Germline V gives CDR1 MDHEN, CDR2 SYDVKM. The V and J ends lost 2 bases and 4 bases respectively, with 6 bases between them. CDR3 sequence reads: CASSLQGGNTIYF. CDR3 coding DNA: TGTGCCAGCAGTTTACAGGGGGGAAACACCATATATTTT.

The CDR3: CASSPSDLGGNEQFF. Here the CDR3 DNA reads TGTGCCAGTAGTCCCTCTGACCTTGGAGGCAATGAGCAGTTCTTC. V is TRBV19 and J is TRBJ2-1; a weak D match, TRBD2 (5 bases). V was pared by 5 bases and J by 6 bases, with 17 bases between. The CDR3 runs to 15 residues. The germline gives CDR1 LNHDA, CDR2 SQIVND (reference sequence).

In the case of this clone: The same CDR3 arises from other DNA sequences in this sample as well. The CDR3 DNA follows: TGTGCCAGTAGTACACCTACCCAGGGCGCGAAGGACGAGCAGTACTTC. Its translation is CASSTPTQGAKDEQYF. V and J are TRBV19 and TRBJ2-7; weak D call: TRBD1 (5 bases). Trimming removed 4 bases at V and 5 bases at J, with 21 bases between. The CDR3 is 16 residues long. Germline-derived CDR1 and CDR2 are LNHDA and SQIVND (reference sequence).

This chain uses TRBV2 with TRBJ1-1, with D possibly being TRBD1 (5 bases). Germline assignment: CDR1 SNHLY and CDR2 FYNNEI. This CDR3 is built from 15 residues. The V and J ends lost 4 bases and 3 bases respectively, with 15 bases between them. The CDR3 DNA follows: TGTGCCAGCAGTGCGGTAAACTTGGGGGACACTGAAGCTTTCTTT. This sequence encodes CASSAVNLGDTEAFF.

This chain joins TRBV15 and TRBJ2-3; no clear D. Germline V CDR1 and CDR2: LNHNV, YYDKDF (reference sequence). Trimming removed 0 bases at V and 4 bases at J, with 8 bases between. This CDR3 is built from 14 residues. The CDR3 DNA reads as TGTGCCACCAGCAGAGATCGGTGGTCAGATACGCAGTATTTT. It specifies CATSRDRWSDTQYF. The full variable domain, with the rest looked up from reference TRBV15 and TRBJ2-3, is DAMVIQNPRYQVTQFGKPVTLSCSQTLNHNVMYWYQQKSSQAPKLLFHYYDKDFNNEADTPDNFQSRRPNTSFCFLDIRSPGLGDTAMYLCATSRDRWSDTQYFGPGTRLTVL.

The rearrangement joins TRBV11-3 to TRBJ1-1, with TRBD1 as a possible D gene (6 bases). Germline loops: CDR1 SGHNT, CDR2 YENEEA. The CDR3 has 15 residues. V was cut by 1 base and J by 1 base, with 10 bases left in between. The CDR3 sequence: CASSLVGGPNTEAFF. The CDR3 DNA reads TGTGCCAGCAGCTTAGTTGGGGGGCCGAACACTGAAGCTTTCTTT.

V and J are TRBV6-4 and TRBJ2-6; 7 nucleotides align to TRBD1. V was clipped by 6 bases and J by 2 bases; unmatched bases: 7. The CDR3 extends over 16 amino acids. In germline, CDR1 is MRHNA, CDR2 SNTAGT. CDR3 nucleotide sequence: TGTGCCAGCAGCCTGACAGGGTTCACTGGGGCCAACGTCCTGACTTTC. Its translation is CASSLTGFTGANVLTF.

This clone was counted once. This chain links TRBV28 with TRBJ2-3; TRBD2 aligns across 14 bases. The CDR3 is made up of 16 amino acids. V gave up 5 bases and J gave up 11 bases; unmatched junction bases: 12. Germline V gene data show CDR1 as MDHEN and CDR2 as SYDVKM. CDR3 amino acids: CASSRGLAGGLLLQYF. CDR3 nucleotides: TGTGCCAGCAGTCGAGGACTAGCGGGAGGCCTCCTACTGCAGTATTTT.

The V gene is TRBV9, the J gene TRBJ2-7, with D tentatively TRBD2 (6 bases). V was cut by 3 bases and J by 2 bases, with 18 bases left in between. This CDR3 is 16 amino acids long. Germline CDR1 reads SGDLS; CDR2 reads YYNGEE. The CDR3 is CASSAGLRSNPYEQYF. The CDR3 DNA follows: TGTGCCAGCAGCGCCGGACTACGATCGAACCCCTACGAGCAGTACTTC.

The chain uses TRBV7-9 and TRBJ2-7, with D tentatively TRBD2 (6 bases). Germline V gene lookup returns CDR1 SEHNR and CDR2 FQNEAQ (reference sequence). With 5 bases removed from V and 4 bases from J, the gap between germline ends came to 12 bases. The CDR3 consists of 13 residues. CDR3 DNA sequence: TGTGCCAGCAGCCCAGAGGCGGGGTACGAGCAGTACTTC. It codes for CASSPEAGYEQYF.

V is TRBV19 and J is TRBJ2-7; perhaps TRBD2 as D (6 bases). Germline assignment: CDR1 LNHDA and CDR2 SQIVND (reference sequence). V lost 3 bases and J 2 bases, leaving 11 bases between the germline ends. The CDR3 is 14 residues long. In nucleotides, the CDR3 is TGTGCCAGTAGTATCCGGGACTCCCCCTACGAGCAGTACTTC. Amino acid sequence: CASSIRDSPYEQYF.

The chain employs TRBV10-3 and TRBJ2-7, with TRBD1 as a possible D gene (5 bases). V was cut by 5 bases and J by 0 bases, with 14 bases left in between. This CDR3 is 15 amino acids long. The germline V gene encodes CDR1 ENHRY and CDR2 SYGVKD. CDR3 region: CAISRTLESSYEQYF. CDR3 bases: TGTGCCATCAGTAGGACACTTGAAAGCTCCTACGAGCAGTACTTC.